This T cell receptor (beta chain) is drawn from a study of shared clonotypes between healthy human individuals. Clones were read by immunoSEQ multiplex PCR, and TCRdb kept only the in-frame ones, dropping some. This table has over 800,000 clones, over 90% appearing once. The V end lost 2 bases, the J end lost 3 bases, and 15 bases lay between the germline ends. Germline CDR1 is SGDLS and CDR2 is YYNGEE. This CDR3 contains 15 residues. The naive CD8 fraction comprised CD45RO-negative cells positively selected for CCR7 and excluded terminally differentiated effector memory CD45RA+ cells. The V call is TRBV9, the J call TRBJ2-7; possible D gene TRBD2, 6 bases. The specimen sequenced was naive CD8+ T cells sorted from blood. This receptor was obtained from a man between 25 and 39 years old in good health. CDR3: CASSVFSGVDYEQYF. As DNA, the CDR3 is TGTGCCAGCAGCGTTTTCTCGGGAGTCGACTACGAGCAGTACTTC.